This TCR beta chain was recovered during a study of blood T cell repertoires in COVID-19. As for the study in general: Donors in the United States, Italy and Spain gave samples during acute or convalescent COVID-19. T cells, B-cell-depleted T cells, or PBMCs provided the cDNA or gDNA that served as material.

This clone was picked up one time. Study processing details: Scientists estimated how many nucleated cells there were by amplifying reference gene primers. Assay: immunoSEQ multiplex PCR; the TCRdb copy retains only in-frame clones and omits some. V and J calls and clone size are as listed in that table; D and trimming were resolved from the DNA. The top ten hold approximately 20% of the sample, which has approximately 69,000 clones, roughly 70% seen once. Germline lookup yields CDR1 SGHVS and CDR2 FQNEAQ. The CDR3 has 16 residues. V lost 5 bases and J lost 1, with 16 bases in between. This receptor was obtained from a man between 60 and 75 years old with acute or convalescent COVID-19. The sample comprised peripheral blood. The chain uses TRBV7-8 and TRBJ2-3, with a possible D match to TRBD1 (6 bases). CDR3 amino acids: CASSVYREEGTDTQYF. CDR3 nucleotides: TGTGCCAGCAGCGTTTACAGGGAAGAGGGCACAGATACGCAGTATTTT.